This TCR beta chain was recovered during a study of blood T cell repertoires in COVID-19. From germline, CDR1 is SEHNR and CDR2 FQNEAQ (reference sequence). The CDR3 runs to 14 residues. Deletions cut 7 bases from V and 1 base from J, with 13 bases between. Across 20 to 25 US areas, participants ranged in age from about 18 to 100 years. The authors' processing: Cell counts per sample came from amplifying reference gene primers. The repertoire was sequenced with immunoSEQ multiplex PCR; TCRdb's copy has only in-frame clones and lacks some. V, J and clone size were drawn from that table, and D and trimming were deduced from the DNA. The data contain roughly 220,000 clones, 75% to 90% of them seen just once; the ten biggest clones take up more than 3%.

Material for sequencing was PBMCs or T cells enriched from blood (not recorded which). The source of this sequence is a woman aged 18 to 35 in a cohort exposed to, infected with or recovered from COVID-19 (not recorded which). This sequence joins TRBV7-9 and TRBJ1-1; possible D gene TRBD1, 6 bases. The CDR3 sequence: CASTRQGPNTEAFF. The CDR3 DNA sequence: TGTGCCAGCACTAGGCAGGGGCCGAACACTGAAGCTTTCTTT. Full variable domain (missing parts from reference TRBV7-9 and TRBJ1-1): DTGVSQNPRHKITKRGQNVTFRCDPISEHNRLYWYRQTLGQGPEFLTYFQNEAQLEKSRLLSDRFSAERPKGSFSTLEIQRTEQGDSAMYLCASTRQGPNTEAFFGQGTRLTVV.